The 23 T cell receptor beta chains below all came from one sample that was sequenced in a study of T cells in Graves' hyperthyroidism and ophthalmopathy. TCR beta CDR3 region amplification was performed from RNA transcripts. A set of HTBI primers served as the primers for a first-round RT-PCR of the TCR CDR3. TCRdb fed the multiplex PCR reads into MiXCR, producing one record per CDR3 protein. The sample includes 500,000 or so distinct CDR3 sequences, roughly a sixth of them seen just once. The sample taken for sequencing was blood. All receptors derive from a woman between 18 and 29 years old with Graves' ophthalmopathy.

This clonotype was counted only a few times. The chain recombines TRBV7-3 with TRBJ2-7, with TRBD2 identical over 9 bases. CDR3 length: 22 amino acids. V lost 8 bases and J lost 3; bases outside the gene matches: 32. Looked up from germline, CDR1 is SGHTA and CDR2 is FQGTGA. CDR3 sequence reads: CASSIPGHQSLAGLRQNYEQYF. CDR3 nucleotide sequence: TGTGCCAGCTCTATACCGGGACACCAGTCTCTAGCGGGATTACGACAGAACTACGAGCAGTACTTC.

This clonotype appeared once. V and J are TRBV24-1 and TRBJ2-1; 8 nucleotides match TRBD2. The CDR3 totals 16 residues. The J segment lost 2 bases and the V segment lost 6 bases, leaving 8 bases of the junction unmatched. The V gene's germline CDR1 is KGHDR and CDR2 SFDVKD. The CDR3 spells CATSRGGSGTYNEQFF. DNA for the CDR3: TGTGCCACCAGTCGGGGGGGAAGCGGGACCTACAATGAGCAGTTCTTC.

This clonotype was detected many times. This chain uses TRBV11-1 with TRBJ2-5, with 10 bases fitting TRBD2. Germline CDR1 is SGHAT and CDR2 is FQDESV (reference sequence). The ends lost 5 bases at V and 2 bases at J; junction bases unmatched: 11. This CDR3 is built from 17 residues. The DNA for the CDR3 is TGTGCCAGCAGCGCCCGGTCTAGCGGGAGAAGGCAAGAGACCCAGTACTTC. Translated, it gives CASSARSSGRRQETQYF.

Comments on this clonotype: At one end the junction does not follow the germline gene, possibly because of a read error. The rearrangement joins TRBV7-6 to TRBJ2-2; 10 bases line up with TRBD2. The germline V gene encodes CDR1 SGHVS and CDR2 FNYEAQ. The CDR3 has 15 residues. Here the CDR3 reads CASSPGTSVPGGLFF. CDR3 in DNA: TGTGCCAGCAGCCCAGGGACTAGCGTTCCCGGGGGGCTGTTTTTT.

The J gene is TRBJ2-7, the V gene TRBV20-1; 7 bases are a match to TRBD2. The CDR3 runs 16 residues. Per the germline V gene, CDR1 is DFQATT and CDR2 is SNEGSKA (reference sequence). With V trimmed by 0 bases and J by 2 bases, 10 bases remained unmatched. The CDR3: CSARDQGLADAYEQYF. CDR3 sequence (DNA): TGCAGTGCTAGAGATCAAGGCCTAGCGGATGCCTACGAGCAGTACTTC.

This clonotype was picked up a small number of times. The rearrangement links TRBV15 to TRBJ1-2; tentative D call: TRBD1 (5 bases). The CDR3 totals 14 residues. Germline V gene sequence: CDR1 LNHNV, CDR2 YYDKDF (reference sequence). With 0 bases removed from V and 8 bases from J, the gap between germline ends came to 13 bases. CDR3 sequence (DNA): TGTGCCACCAGCAGAGATTTGGGGGGGGGAGGCTACACCTTC. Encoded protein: CATSRDLGGGGYTF.

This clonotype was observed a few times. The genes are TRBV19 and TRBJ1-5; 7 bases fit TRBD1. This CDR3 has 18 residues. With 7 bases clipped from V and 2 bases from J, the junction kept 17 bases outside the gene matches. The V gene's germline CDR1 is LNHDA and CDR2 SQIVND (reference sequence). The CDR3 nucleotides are TGTGCCAGTACCACAATATTTGGGGCAGGGGGACGCAATCAGCCCCAGCATTTT. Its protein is CASTTIFGAGGRNQPQHF.

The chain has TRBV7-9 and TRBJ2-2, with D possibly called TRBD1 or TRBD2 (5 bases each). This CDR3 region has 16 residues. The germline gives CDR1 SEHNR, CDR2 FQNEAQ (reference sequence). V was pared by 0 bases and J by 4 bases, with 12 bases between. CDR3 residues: CASSLAGRDGTGELFF. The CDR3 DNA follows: TGTGCCAGCAGCTTAGCGGGCCGGGACGGCACCGGGGAGCTGTTTTTT.

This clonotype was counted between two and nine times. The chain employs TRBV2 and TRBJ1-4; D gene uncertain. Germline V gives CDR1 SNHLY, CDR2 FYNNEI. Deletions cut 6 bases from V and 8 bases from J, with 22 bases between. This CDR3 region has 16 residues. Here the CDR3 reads CASSVNPSDPGEKLFF. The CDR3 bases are TGTGCCAGCAGCGTCAACCCCTCAGATCCCGGGGAAAAACTGTTTTTT.

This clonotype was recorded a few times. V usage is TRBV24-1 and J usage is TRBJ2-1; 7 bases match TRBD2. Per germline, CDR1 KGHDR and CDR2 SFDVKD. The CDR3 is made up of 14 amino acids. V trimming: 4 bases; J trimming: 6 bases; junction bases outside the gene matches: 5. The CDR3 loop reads CATSDLSGTNEQFF. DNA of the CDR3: TGTGCCACCAGTGACCTGAGCGGGACCAATGAGCAGTTCTTC.

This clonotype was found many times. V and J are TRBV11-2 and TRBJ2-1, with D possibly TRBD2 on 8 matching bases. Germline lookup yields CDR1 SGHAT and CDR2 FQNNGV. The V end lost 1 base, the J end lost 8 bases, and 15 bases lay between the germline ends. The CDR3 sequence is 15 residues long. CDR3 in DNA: TGTGCCAGCAGCTTAGGGGGACTAGGGGGCGATGAGCAGTTCTTC. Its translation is CASSLGGLGGDEQFF.

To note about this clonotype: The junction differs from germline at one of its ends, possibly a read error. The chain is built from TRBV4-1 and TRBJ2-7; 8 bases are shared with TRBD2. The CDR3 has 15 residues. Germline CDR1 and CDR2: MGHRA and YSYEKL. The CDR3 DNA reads TGTGCCAGCAGCCAAGATCCGGGAGGGAGCTACGAGCAGTACTTC. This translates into CASSQDPGGSYEQYF.

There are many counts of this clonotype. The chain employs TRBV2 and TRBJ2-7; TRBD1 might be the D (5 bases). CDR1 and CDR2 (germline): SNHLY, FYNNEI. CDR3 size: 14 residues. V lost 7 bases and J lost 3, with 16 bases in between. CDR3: CASTGQLSLYEQYF. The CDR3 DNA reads TGTGCCAGCACAGGGCAGCTCAGCCTCTACGAGCAGTACTTC.

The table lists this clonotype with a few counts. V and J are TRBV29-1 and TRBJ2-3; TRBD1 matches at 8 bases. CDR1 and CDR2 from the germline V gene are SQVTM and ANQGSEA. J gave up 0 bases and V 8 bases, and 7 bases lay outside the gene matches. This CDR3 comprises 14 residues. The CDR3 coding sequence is TGCAGCATCACAGGGGGGATAAGCACAGATACGCAGTATTTT. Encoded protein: CSITGGISTDTQYF.

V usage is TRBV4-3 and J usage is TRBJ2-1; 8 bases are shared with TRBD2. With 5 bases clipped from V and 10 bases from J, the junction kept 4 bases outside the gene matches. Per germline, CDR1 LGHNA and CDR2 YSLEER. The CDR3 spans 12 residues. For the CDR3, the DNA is TGCGCCAGCAGCAGGGCGGGAGGCGAGCAGTTCTTC. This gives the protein CASSRAGGEQFF.

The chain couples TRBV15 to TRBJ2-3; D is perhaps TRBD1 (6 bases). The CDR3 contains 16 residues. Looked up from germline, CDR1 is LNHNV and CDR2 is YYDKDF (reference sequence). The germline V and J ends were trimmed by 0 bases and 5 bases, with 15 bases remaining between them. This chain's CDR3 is CATSRERGQGIDTQYF. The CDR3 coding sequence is TGTGCCACCAGCAGAGAAAGGGGCCAGGGGATAGATACGCAGTATTTT.

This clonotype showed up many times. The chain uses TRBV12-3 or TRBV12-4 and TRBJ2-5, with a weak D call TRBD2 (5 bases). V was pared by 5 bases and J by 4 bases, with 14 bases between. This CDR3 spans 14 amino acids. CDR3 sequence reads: CASSDEGFPETQYF. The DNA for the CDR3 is TGTGCCAGCAGTGATGAGGGTTTCCCAGAGACCCAGTACTTC.

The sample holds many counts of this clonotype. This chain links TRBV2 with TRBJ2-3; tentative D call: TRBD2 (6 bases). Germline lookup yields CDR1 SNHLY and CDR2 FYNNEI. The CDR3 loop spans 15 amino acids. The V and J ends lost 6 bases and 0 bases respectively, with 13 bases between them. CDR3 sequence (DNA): TGTGCCAGCAGCGGGGGAGCCTTTAGCACAGATACGCAGTATTTT. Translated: CASSGGAFSTDTQYF.

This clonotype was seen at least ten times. CDR3 sequence reads: CASSLPPETQYF. The CDR3 coding sequence is TGTGCCAGCAGTTTACCCCCGGAGACCCAGTACTTC. The rearrangement links TRBV12-3 or TRBV12-4 to TRBJ2-5; unclear D gene. Between the trimmed V and J ends, which lost 2 bases and 5 bases, there was a span of 6 bases. CDR3 size: 12 residues.

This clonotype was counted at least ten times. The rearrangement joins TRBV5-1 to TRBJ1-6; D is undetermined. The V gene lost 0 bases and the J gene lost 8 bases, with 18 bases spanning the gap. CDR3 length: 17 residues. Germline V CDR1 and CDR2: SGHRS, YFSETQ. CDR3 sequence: CASSLGASRLRDSPLHF. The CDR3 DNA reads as TGCGCCAGCAGCTTGGGGGCGTCCCGCCTGCGGGATTCACCCCTCCACTTT.

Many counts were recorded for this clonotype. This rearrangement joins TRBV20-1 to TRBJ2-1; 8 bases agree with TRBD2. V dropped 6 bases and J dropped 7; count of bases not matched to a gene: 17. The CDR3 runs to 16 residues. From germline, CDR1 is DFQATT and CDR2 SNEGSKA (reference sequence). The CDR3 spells CSAQPVGLVWGNEQFF. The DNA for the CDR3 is TGCAGTGCGCAGCCCGTGGGACTAGTCTGGGGTAATGAGCAGTTCTTC.

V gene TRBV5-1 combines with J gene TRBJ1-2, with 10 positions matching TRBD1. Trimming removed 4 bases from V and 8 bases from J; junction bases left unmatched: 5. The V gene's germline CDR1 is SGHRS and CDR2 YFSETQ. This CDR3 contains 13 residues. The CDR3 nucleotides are TGCGCCAGCAGCCCGGACAGGGGGAACGGCTACACCTTC. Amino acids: CASSPDRGNGYTF.

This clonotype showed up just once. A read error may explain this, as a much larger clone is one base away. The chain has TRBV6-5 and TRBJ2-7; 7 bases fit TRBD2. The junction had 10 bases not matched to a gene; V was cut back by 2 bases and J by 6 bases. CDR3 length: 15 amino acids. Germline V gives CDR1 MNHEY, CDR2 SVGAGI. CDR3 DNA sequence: TGTGCCAGCAGTTACCCTGCGCGGGAGATCTGCGAGCAGTACTTC. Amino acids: CASSYPAREICEQYF.